This is a list of T cell receptor beta chains from one sample in a study of shared clonotypes between healthy human individuals. Measured with immunoSEQ multiplex PCR; TCRdb has only the in-frame clones, and not every one. The sample carries 500,000 to 550,000 clones, approximately 95% recorded once. Material: naive CD4+ T cells sorted from blood. Receptor source: a woman in her twenties or thirties in good health. Each CDR3 is given with its conserved first and last residue. D genes are given only for firm matches. Size values are once, few and many counts, or a class for expanded clones, and some rows have none.

clone_size	d_call	v_call	j_call	cdr3_aa	cdr3_nt
-	-	TRBV2	TRBJ1-1	CASSGAIQDTEAFF	TGTGCCAGCAGTGGAGCAATACAGGACACTGAAGCTTTCTTT
-	-	TRBV7-9	TRBJ2-7	CASSLEERRAEQYF	TGTGCCAGCAGCTTAGAGGAACGAAGAGCCGAGCAGTACTTC
-	-	TRBV18	TRBJ1-1	CASSLTEETEAFF	TGTGCCAGCTCCCTCACGGAGGAGACTGAAGCTTTCTTT
-	-	TRBV18	TRBJ1-4	CASSPQGGPGNNEKLFF	TGTGCCAGCTCACCACAGGGAGGGCCAGGAAATAATGAAAAACTGTTTTTT
-	-	TRBV2	TRBJ1-1	CATGERFDTEAFF	TGTGCCACCGGGGAGAGGTTTGACACTGAAGCTTTCTTT
-	-	TRBV19	TRBJ2-5	CASSSTGRETQYF	TGTGCCAGTAGTAGCACTGGGCGAGAGACCCAGTACTTC
few	TRBD1	TRBV10-3	TRBJ1-5	CAISESGTGFSNQPQHF	TGTGCCATCAGTGAGTCGGGGACAGGGTTTAGCAATCAGCCCCAGCATTTT
-	-	TRBV7-9	TRBJ1-3	CASSLAVIARNTIYF	TGTGCCAGCAGCTTAGCCGTTATAGCCCGAAACACCATATATTTT
-	TRBD1	TRBV6-1	TRBJ1-1	CASSWTGNTEAFF	TGTGCCAGCTCTTGGACAGGGAACACTGAAGCTTTCTTT
-	TRBD1	TRBV9	TRBJ2-7	CASSVATGAAYEQYF	TGTGCCAGCAGCGTGGCGACAGGGGCGGCCTACGAGCAGTACTTC
-	TRBD1	TRBV7-9	TRBJ1-4	CASSPGQGRYEKLFF	TGTGCCAGCAGCCCGGGACAGGGTCGATATGAAAAACTGTTTTTT
-	-	TRBV11-2	TRBJ2-1	CASSLGPSYNEQFF	TGTGCCAGCAGCTTAGGTCCTAGCTACAATGAGCAGTTCTTC
-	TRBD2	TRBV6-5	TRBJ2-7	CASSRLAGIEQYF	TGTGCCAGCAGCCGACTAGCGGGAATCGAGCAGTACTTC
-	-	TRBV2	TRBJ2-7	CASRVTGGSNEQYF	TGTGCCAGCAGAGTGACAGGAGGTTCGAACGAGCAGTACTTC
-	-	TRBV9	TRBJ1-4	CASSAHPNEKLFF	TGTGCCAGCAGCGCACATCCGAATGAAAAACTGTTTTTT
-	-	TRBV18	TRBJ1-4	CASSLRGVADEKLFF	TGTGCCAGCTCACTGAGGGGAGTCGCGGATGAAAAACTGTTTTTT
-	-	TRBV23-1	TRBJ1-5	CASSQKMTDLYNQPQHF	TGCGCCAGCAGTCAAAAAATGACAGACCTCTATAATCAGCCCCAGCATTTT
-	TRBD2	TRBV7-9	TRBJ2-2	CASSLAAGRDTGELFF	TGTGCCAGCAGCTTAGCTGCAGGGAGGGACACCGGGGAGCTGTTTTTT
-	TRBD1	TRBV2	TRBJ2-1	CASKGTAPGHYNEQFF	TGTGCCAGCAAAGGGACAGCACCTGGTCACTACAATGAGCAGTTCTTC
-	TRBD2	TRBV10-3	TRBJ2-3	CAIRASGRAVDTQYF	TGTGCCATCAGAGCTAGCGGGAGGGCCGTTGATACGCAGTATTTT
-	-	TRBV7-9	TRBJ1-2	CASVFGEALGGYTF	TGTGCCAGCGTCTTCGGGGAGGCTCTGGGGGGCTACACCTTC
-	-	TRBV20-1	TRBJ1-5	CSARAGLPQHF	TGCAGTGCTAGGGCGGGATTGCCCCAGCATTTT
-	TRBD1	TRBV28	TRBJ1-2	CASSPGTAYPGYGYTF	TGTGCCAGCAGTCCAGGGACAGCCTATCCCGGCTATGGCTACACCTTC
-	TRBD2	TRBV6-6	TRBJ2-3	CASRPGLAGPTDTQYF	TGTGCCAGCAGGCCGGGACTAGCGGGGCCCACAGATACGCAGTATTTT
-	TRBD1	TRBV7-9	TRBJ2-7	CASSSTGYDYEQYF	TGTGCCAGCAGCTCGACAGGGTACGACTACGAGCAGTACTTC
once	-	TRBV5-1	TRBJ2-1	CASSAREFGEQFF	TGCGCCAGCAGCGCCCGCGAGTTCGGTGAGCAGTTCTTC
-	-	TRBV28	TRBJ1-2	CASSFVGGYTF	TGTGCCAGCAGTTTTGTTGGTGGCTACACCTTC
-	-	TRBV18	TRBJ1-5	CASSPPLGRENQPQHF	TGTGCCAGCTCACCACCCTTGGGCAGGGAAAATCAGCCCCAGCATTTT
-	-	TRBV19	TRBJ2-7	CASIPGGLHEQYF	TGTGCCAGTATACCCGGGGGCCTCCACGAGCAGTACTTC
-	TRBD2	TRBV9	TRBJ2-7	CASSAGGSGSYEQYF	TGTGCCAGCAGCGCCGGGGGTAGCGGGAGCTACGAGCAGTACTTC
-	TRBD2	TRBV28	TRBJ2-3	CASSPQQPSGRGDTQYF	TGTGCCAGCAGTCCCCAGCAGCCTAGCGGTAGGGGAGATACGCAGTATTTT
-	-	TRBV7-3	TRBJ2-1	CASSLTPGRANNEQFF	TGTGCCAGCAGCTTAACCCCCGGCAGGGCTAACAATGAGCAGTTCTTC
-	TRBD1	TRBV7-2	TRBJ1-2	CASSGPDRVYANGYTF	TGTGCCAGCAGCGGACCGGACAGGGTATATGCGAATGGCTACACCTTC
-	TRBD1	TRBV23-1	TRBJ2-7	CASSQAAGGGTPTYEQYF	TGCGCCAGCAGTCAAGCGGCAGGGGGCGGAACCCCCACCTACGAGCAGTACTTC
-	-	TRBV14	TRBJ1-1	CASSQDLQFVNTEAFF	TGTGCCAGCAGCCAAGATCTCCAGTTCGTGAACACTGAAGCTTTCTTT
-	-	TRBV14	TRBJ1-3	CASSQSRVSGNTIYF	TGTGCCAGCAGCCAGTCCAGGGTCTCTGGAAACACCATATATTTT
-	-	TRBV27	TRBJ1-3	CASSSMDSGNTIYF	TGTGCCAGCAGTTCCATGGACTCTGGAAACACCATATATTTT
-	-	TRBV19	TRBJ1-4	CASSAWTATNEKLFF	TGTGCCAGTAGTGCCTGGACAGCAACTAATGAAAAACTGTTTTTT
once	-	TRBV10-2	TRBJ2-7	CASRVGADYEQYF	TGCGCCAGCAGGGTAGGGGCCGACTACGAGCAGTACTTC
-	-	TRBV6-1	TRBJ1-2	CASSWTDSYGYTF	TGTGCCAGCAGTTGGACAGACTCCTATGGCTACACCTTC
-	-	TRBV6-1	TRBJ2-7	CASRQGTFHEQYF	TGTGCCAGCAGGCAGGGGACATTCCACGAGCAGTACTTC
-	-	TRBV10-3	TRBJ2-4	CAISAGIKNIQYF	TGTGCCATCAGTGCAGGAATCAAAAACATTCAGTACTTC
few	-	TRBV5-1	TRBJ2-2	CASSWPDYTGELFF	TGCGCCAGCAGCTGGCCCGACTACACCGGGGAGCTGTTTTTT
-	-	TRBV28	TRBJ2-7	CASSTFTGHYEQYF	TGTGCCAGCAGCACATTCACCGGGCATTACGAGCAGTACTTC
-	-	TRBV5-5	TRBJ1-1	CASSRQIYTEAFF	TGTGCCAGCAGCCGACAGATCTACACTGAAGCTTTCTTT
-	-	TRBV5-1	TRBJ1-4	CASSLSVGTNEKLFF	TGCGCCAGCAGCTTGTCAGTGGGTACTAATGAAAAACTGTTTTTT
-	-	TRBV5-4	TRBJ2-1	CASSLGGQREYNEQFF	TGTGCCAGCAGCTTGGGTGGACAGCGGGAATACAATGAGCAGTTCTTC
-	-	TRBV7-6	TRBJ2-1	CASSPSGAPSYNEQFF	TGTGCCAGCAGCCCTTCGGGGGCTCCCTCCTACAATGAGCAGTTCTTC
-	-	TRBV19	TRBJ1-3	CASKDSSGNTIYF	TGTGCCAGTAAGGACAGCTCTGGAAACACCATATATTTT
-	-	TRBV5-8	TRBJ1-5	CASSLGLKPNQPQHF	TGTGCCAGCAGCTTGGGTCTCAAGCCCAATCAGCCCCAGCATTTT
-	-	TRBV21-1	TRBJ1-1	CASSKGGSNPEAFF	TGTGCCAGCAGCAAAGGGGGATCCAACCCTGAAGCTTTCTTT